Shown below are 25 T cell receptor beta chains from a single sample sequenced in a study of regulatory T cells in long-lasting Graves disease. TCR beta libraries were built with iRepertoire HTBI primers and Arm-PCR of CDR3 regions. TCRdb independently ran MiXCR on the multiplex PCR reads; one entry per CDR3 protein. The sample comprises about 500,000 distinct CDR3 sequences, 9.5% to 15% of which are singletons, and 8.9% rests with the top ten. Time point here: newly diagnosed GD, antithyroid drugs for less than 3 months. RNA extracted from PBMCs served as the sequencing template. The same specimen was also included in a second study, on T cells in Graves' hyperthyroidism and ophthalmopathy.

Sample: peripheral blood mononuclear cells (PBMCs), taken at new diagnosis, from a patient treated with antithyroid drugs. The receptors here all came from a woman in her twenties or thirties with Graves disease.

This clonotype was observed at least ten times. The chain carries TRBV12-3 or TRBV12-4 and TRBJ2-1, with a weak D call TRBD1 (6 bases). Between the trimmed V and J ends, which lost 6 bases and 15 bases, there was a span of 15 bases. There are 11 residues in the CDR3. This chain's CDR3 is CASSRTDQVFF. CDR3 nucleotide sequence: TGTGCCAGCAGCCGGACAGACCAGGTGTTCTTC.

The rearrangement joins TRBV28 to TRBJ1-3; D remains unclear. This CDR3 is 16 amino acids long. The V end was cut by 2 bases, the J end by 2 bases, with 13 bases between. Germline CDR1 reads MDHEN; CDR2 reads SYDVKM. CDR3 sequence reads: CASSLPQDEAGNTIYF. For the CDR3, the DNA is TGTGCCAGCAGTTTACCCCAGGATGAAGCTGGAAACACCATATATTTT.

Comment on this clonotype: This may stem from a read error, because a much larger clone lies one nucleotide away. The chain uses TRBV20-1 and TRBJ2-7, with D hard to call. The CDR3 is 13 amino acids. Germline assignment: CDR1 DFQATT and CDR2 SNEGSKA (reference sequence). The CDR3 sequence: CNARAPGDYEQYF. As DNA, the CDR3 is TGCAATGCTAGAGCCCCTGGGGACTACGAGCAGTACTTC.

This clonotype was seen ten or more times. CDR3: CASRNRGRSEQYF. In nucleotides, the CDR3 is TGTGCCAGCCGCAACAGGGGCCGTTCCGAGCAGTACTTC. The rearrangement uses TRBV2 and TRBJ2-7; 7 nucleotides line up with TRBD1. The J segment lost 6 bases and the V segment lost 8 bases, leaving 10 bases of the junction unmatched. The CDR3 runs 13 residues. CDR1 is SNHLY and CDR2 is FYNNEI in the germline V gene.

The chain is built from TRBV6-1 and TRBJ1-6, with D tentatively TRBD1 (5 bases). Germline CDR1 is MNHNS and CDR2 is SASEGT. This CDR3 is 16 amino acids long. V was cut by 5 bases and J by 7 bases, with 18 bases left in between. As DNA, the CDR3 is TGTGCCAGCAGTCACACCCTGGCAGGGTGGAATTCACCCCTCCACTTT. Its protein is CASSHTLAGWNSPLHF.

In DNA form, the CDR3 reads TGCAGTGCTAGTGCGGCGGGTGGGAACTCCTACAATGAGCAGTTCTTC. Its translation: CSASAAGGNSYNEQFF. This chain links TRBV20-1 with TRBJ2-1, with TRBD2 as a possible D gene (5 bases). Germline values: CDR1 DFQATT, CDR2 SNEGSKA (reference sequence). V gave up 3 bases and J gave up 0 bases, with 15 bases separating them. The CDR3 covers 16 residues.

With respect to this clonotype: Possible read error: a much larger clone is one base away. This sequence joins TRBV3-1 and TRBJ1-2; D uncertain. V dropped 0 bases and J dropped 8 bases, with 16 bases sitting between them. Per germline, CDR1 LGHDT and CDR2 YNNKEL (reference sequence). The CDR3 is 15 residues long. CDR3 amino acids: CASSQDNGWRGGYTF. In DNA, the CDR3 is TGTGCCAGCAGCCAAGATAACGGATGGCGGGGAGGCTACACCTTC.

Ten or more counts support this clonotype. The gene calls are TRBV5-8 and TRBJ1-4; 9 positions agree with TRBD1. J gave up 5 bases and V 2 bases, and 7 bases lay outside the gene matches. Germline V gives CDR1 SGHTS, CDR2 YDEGEE. This CDR3 has 16 amino acids. The CDR3 DNA reads as TGTGCCAGCAGCTTTGACACCGGGACAGGGAATGAAAAACTGTTTTTT. It encodes CASSFDTGTGNEKLFF.

The V gene is TRBV6-2 or TRBV6-3, the J gene TRBJ1-3; D gene unclear. With 5 bases removed from V and 0 bases from J, the gap between germline ends came to 20 bases. This CDR3 has 18 amino acids. Germline values: CDR1 MNHEY, CDR2 SVGEGT. CDR3 in amino acids: CASSVALDGRYSGNTIYF. In nucleotides, the CDR3 is TGTGCCAGCAGTGTAGCCCTAGACGGACGGTACTCTGGAAACACCATATATTTT.

This clonotype was recorded many times. The chain is built from TRBV7-9 and TRBJ1-1, with D unresolved. V was shortened by 4 bases and J by 1 base, with 16 bases between the two germline ends. CDR3 length equals 16 residues. Germline V gives CDR1 SEHNR, CDR2 FQNEAQ (reference sequence). The CDR3: CASSSSYERRNTEAFF. CDR3 nucleotide sequence: TGTGCCAGCAGCTCGAGTTACGAGAGGCGGAACACTGAAGCTTTCTTT.

This clonotype was observed at least ten times. The rearrangement uses TRBV28 and TRBJ1-2, with D hard to call. The CDR3 contains 13 residues. Germline CDR1 is MDHEN and CDR2 is SYDVKM. With 2 bases removed from V and 8 bases from J, the gap between germline ends came to 12 bases. In nucleotides, the CDR3 is TGTGCCAGCAGTTTAATCGCTAAGGAGGGCTACACCTTC. Its translation is CASSLIAKEGYTF.

Concerning this clonotype itself: A far larger clone is off by one base, so a read error is likely. The V call is TRBV6-1, the J call TRBJ1-2; D uncertain. This CDR3 region has 15 residues. The germline V gene has CDR1 MNHNS and CDR2 SASEGT. Between the trimmed V and J ends, which lost 3 bases and 0 bases, there was a span of 11 bases. The DNA for the CDR3 is TGTGCCAGCAGTGACCGTCCAGGAACTAACTATGGCTACACCTTC. Amino acids: CASSDRPGTNYGYTF.

This clonotype appeared many times. This chain joins TRBV5-1 and TRBJ2-2; D call uncertain. V was cut by 4 bases and J by 6 bases, with 7 bases left in between. The CDR3 has 12 amino acids. Germline assignment: CDR1 SGHRS and CDR2 YFSETQ. The CDR3 DNA reads TGCGCCAGCAGCGCCATTGCCGGGGAGCTGTTTTTT. It translates to CASSAIAGELFF.

This clonotype has ten or more counts. The chain uses TRBV10-3 and TRBJ1-3; D is unresolved. CDR1 and CDR2 from the germline V gene are ENHRY and SYGVKD. Trimming cost V 5 bases and J 0 bases, with 14 bases left between them. This CDR3 spans 16 amino acids. CDR3: CAISKDGFSSGNTIYF. The CDR3 nucleotides are TGTGCCATCAGTAAGGACGGATTTAGCTCTGGAAACACCATATATTTT.

In its sample, this clonotype was seen many times. The junction departs from germline at one end; a sequencing error may be responsible. V gene TRBV28 combines with J gene TRBJ1-5, with no clear D. The CDR3 contains 15 residues. Germline V gene data show CDR1 as MDHEN and CDR2 as SYDVKM. The CDR3 reads CATSLSGYSNQPQHF. As DNA, the CDR3 is TGTGCCACCAGTTTGAGCGGATATAGCAATCAGCCCCAGCATTTT.

Note on this clonotype: Sequence at one end of the junction differs from germline and may be a read error. The chain employs TRBV7-6 and TRBJ2-2; 8 bases are shared with TRBD1. Looked up from germline, CDR1 is SGHVS and CDR2 is FNYEAQ. The CDR3 is 15 residues long. The CDR3 nucleotides are TGTGCCAGCAGCTTAGGACAGGGGTACACCGGGGGGCTGTTTTTT. Translating gives CASSLGQGYTGGLFF. The entire variable domain, with the rest obtained from reference TRBV7-6 and TRBJ2-2, is as follows: GAGVSQSPRYKVTKRGQDVALRCDPISGHVSLYWYRQALGQGPEFLTYFNYEAQQDKSGLPNDRFSAERPEGSISTLTIQRTEQRDSAMYRCASSLGQGYTGGLFFGEGSRLTVL.

The chain recombines TRBV27 with TRBJ2-1, with 10 bases fitting TRBD2. The J call is doubtful: the DNA matches TRBJ2-5 better. There are 17 residues in the CDR3. Germline V gene sequence: CDR1 MNHEY, CDR2 SMNVEV (reference sequence). For the CDR3, the DNA is TGTGCCAGCAGTCCTCTCGGGACTAGCGTGATACGAGAGACCCAGTACTTC. Residues: CASSPLGTSVIRETQYF.

This clonotype was counted a few times. The chain links TRBV29-1 to TRBJ1-1; D unresolved. The CDR3 consists of 12 residues. Trimming took off 8 bases at V and 3 bases at J, with 13 bases between the two ends. Germline loops: CDR1 SQVTM, CDR2 ANQGSEA. The CDR3 nucleotides are TGCAGCTCGCTCCGGCCCGACACTGAAGCTTTCTTT. This codes for CSSLRPDTEAFF.

V and J are TRBV5-1 and TRBJ2-1; D is unclear. Trimming took 0 bases from V and 5 from J, leaving 12 bases between them. Germline-derived CDR1 and CDR2 are SGHRS and YFSETQ. The CDR3 is made up of 15 amino acids. The CDR3 sequence is CASSLEPHRDNEQFF. In nucleotides, the CDR3 is TGCGCCAGCAGCTTGGAGCCCCACAGAGACAATGAGCAGTTCTTC.

This clonotype appeared many times. The V call is TRBV7-2, the J call TRBJ2-7; 9 bases line up with TRBD1. Trimming took 5 bases from V and 0 from J; bases not matched to a gene: 5. The CDR3 totals 15 residues. Germline CDR1 is SGHTA and CDR2 is FQGNSA. The CDR3 sequence: CASSADRGNSYEQYF. In nucleotides, the CDR3 is TGTGCCAGCAGCGCAGACAGGGGGAACTCCTACGAGCAGTACTTC.

This clonotype has more than one count but fewer than ten. The chain couples TRBV27 to TRBJ2-1; D might be TRBD1 or TRBD2, each matching 6 bases. With 5 bases removed from V and 2 bases from J, the gap between germline ends came to 13 bases. The germline V gene encodes CDR1 MNHEY and CDR2 SMNVEV (reference sequence). This CDR3 region has 15 residues. CDR3 sequence reads: CASSLGGTPYNEQFF. DNA of the CDR3: TGTGCCAGCAGTCTAGGGGGGACTCCCTACAATGAGCAGTTCTTC.

V gene TRBV3-1 combines with J gene TRBJ1-5; perhaps TRBD1 as D (5 bases). The CDR3 totals 13 residues. Looked up from germline, CDR1 is LGHDT and CDR2 is YNNKEL (reference sequence). V shed 0 bases and J shed 14 bases, with 14 bases lying between them. CDR3 bases: TGTGCCAGCAGCCAAGATACTAGGGGTCTTAAGCATTTT. This sequence encodes CASSQDTRGLKHF. Looking up the rest from reference TRBV3-1 and TRBJ1-5 gives the full variable domain: DTAVSQTPKYLVTQMGNDKSIKCEQNLGHDTMYWYKQDSKKFLKIMFSYNNKELIINETVPNRFSPKSPDKAHLNLHINSLELGDSAVYFCASSQDTRGLKHFGDGTRLSIL.

This clonotype was seen repeatedly, ten times or more. The genes are TRBV6-2 or TRBV6-3 and TRBJ2-5; TRBD2 agrees at 11 bases. From germline, CDR1 is MNHEY and CDR2 SVGEGT. There are 15 residues in the CDR3. V shed 6 bases and J 2 bases; nucleotides not matched to a gene: 5. The CDR3 DNA is TGTGCCAGCAGGGAGACTAGCGGGAAACAAGAGACCCAGTACTTC. Its translation: CASRETSGKQETQYF.

This clonotype showed up many times. The gene calls are TRBV11-1 and TRBJ2-7; D not resolved. Looked up from germline, CDR1 is SGHAT and CDR2 is FQDESV (reference sequence). This CDR3 spans 13 amino acids. The ends were cut back, 1 base at V and 4 bases at J, with 8 bases in the middle. CDR3 sequence: CASSLDGPYEQYF. In nucleotides, the CDR3 is TGTGCCAGCAGCTTAGACGGTCCTTACGAGCAGTACTTC.

In this sample, this clonotype turned up many times. The V and J genes are TRBV11-2 and TRBJ2-1; 11 nucleotides agree with TRBD2. The CDR3 spans 15 residues. From germline, CDR1 is SGHAT and CDR2 FQNNGV. Germline trimming cut 6 bases from V and 3 bases from J; bases unmatched to any gene: 4. The CDR3 DNA sequence: TGTGCCAGCAGTTTTACTAGCGGGGGCTACAATGAGCAGTTCTTC. Amino acids: CASSFTSGGYNEQFF.